This T cell receptor (beta chain) was observed in a study of blood T cells in healthy people across ages. Turning to the study itself: Template switching captured about one barcoded beta molecule per two T cells.

General observations from the study: A strong correlation was seen between TCR beta diversity and naive T cell percentage. Diversity was higher, and naive CD4+ cells more numerous, in long-lived donors than in aged donors.

This clonotype was seen at least ten times. Its target is not known. Through a sample-barcoded 5' primer and a J-beta primer mix, a second PCR was run for about 6 to 11 cycles. Per-sample output comprised a minimum of 3 million paired-end reads containing CDR3. TCRdb called the 5' RACE reads again in MiXCR, with one record for every CDR3 protein. The sample records some 900,000 distinct CDR3 sequences, around 26% being singletons. CDR3 length: 15 residues. Trimming pared 5 bases from V and 2 bases from J, leaving 15 bases between. Germline loops: CDR1 SGHTA, CDR2 FQGNSA. Sequencing was done on a sample of blood. V usage is TRBV7-2 and J usage is TRBJ1-2; D is perhaps TRBD1 (5 bases). The sequence was collected from a woman older than 75 in good health. This chain's CDR3 is CASSRGVPGNYGYTF. DNA of the CDR3: TGTGCCAGCAGCCGAGGGGTCCCCGGGAACTATGGCTACACCTTC.